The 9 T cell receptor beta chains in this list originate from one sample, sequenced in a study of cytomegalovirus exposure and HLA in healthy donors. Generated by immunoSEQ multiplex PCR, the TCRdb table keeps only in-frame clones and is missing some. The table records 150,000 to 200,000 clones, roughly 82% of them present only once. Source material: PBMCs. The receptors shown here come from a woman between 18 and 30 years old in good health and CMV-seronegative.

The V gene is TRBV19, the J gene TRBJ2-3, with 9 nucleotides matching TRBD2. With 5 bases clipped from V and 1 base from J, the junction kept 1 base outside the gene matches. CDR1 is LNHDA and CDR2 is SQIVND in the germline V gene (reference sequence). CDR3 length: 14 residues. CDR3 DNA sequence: TGTGCCAGTAGTTCTAGCGGGGGCACAGATACGCAGTATTTT. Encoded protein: CASSSSGGTDTQYF.

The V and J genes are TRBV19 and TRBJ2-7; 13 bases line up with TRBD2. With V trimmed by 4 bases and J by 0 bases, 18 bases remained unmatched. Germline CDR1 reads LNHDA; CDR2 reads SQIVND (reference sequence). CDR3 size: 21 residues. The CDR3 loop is CASSTTNRLAGGPASSYEQYF. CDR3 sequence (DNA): TGTGCCAGTAGTACTACGAACCGACTAGCGGGAGGACCCGCGAGCTCCTACGAGCAGTACTTC.

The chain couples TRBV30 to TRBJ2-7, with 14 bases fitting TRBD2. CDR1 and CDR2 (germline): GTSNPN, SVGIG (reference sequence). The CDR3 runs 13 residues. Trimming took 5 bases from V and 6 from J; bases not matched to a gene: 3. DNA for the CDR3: TGTGCCTGGCGACTAGCGGGGGGGCCCGAGCAGTACTTC. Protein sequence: CAWRLAGGPEQYF.

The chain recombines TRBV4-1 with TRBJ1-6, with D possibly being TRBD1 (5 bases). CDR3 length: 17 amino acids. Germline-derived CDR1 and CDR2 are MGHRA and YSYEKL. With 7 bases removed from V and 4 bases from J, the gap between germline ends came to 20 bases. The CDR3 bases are TGCGCCAGCAAAAGAGAGCGGGGAGGGGTGTATAATTCACCCCTCCACTTT. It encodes CASKRERGGVYNSPLHF.

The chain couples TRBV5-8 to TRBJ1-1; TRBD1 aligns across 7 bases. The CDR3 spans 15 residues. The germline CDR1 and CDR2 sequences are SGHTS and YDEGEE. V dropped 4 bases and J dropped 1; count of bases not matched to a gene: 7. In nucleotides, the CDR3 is TGTGCCAGCAGCCCGGGGACAGCCACGAACACTGAAGCTTTCTTT. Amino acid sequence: CASSPGTATNTEAFF. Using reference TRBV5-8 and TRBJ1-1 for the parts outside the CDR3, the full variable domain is EAGVTQSPTHLIKTRGQQATLRCSPISGHTSVYWYQQALGLGLQFLLWYDEGEERNRGNFPPRFSGRQFPNYSSELNVNALELEDSALYLCASSPGTATNTEAFFGQGTRLTVV.

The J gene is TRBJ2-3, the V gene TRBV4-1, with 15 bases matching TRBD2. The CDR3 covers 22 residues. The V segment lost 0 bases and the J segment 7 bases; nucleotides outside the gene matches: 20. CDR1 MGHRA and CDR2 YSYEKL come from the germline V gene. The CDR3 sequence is CASSQDPHGLWGLAGGLNTQYF. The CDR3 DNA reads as TGCGCCAGCAGCCAAGACCCCCATGGGCTTTGGGGACTAGCGGGAGGCTTAAATACGCAGTATTTT.

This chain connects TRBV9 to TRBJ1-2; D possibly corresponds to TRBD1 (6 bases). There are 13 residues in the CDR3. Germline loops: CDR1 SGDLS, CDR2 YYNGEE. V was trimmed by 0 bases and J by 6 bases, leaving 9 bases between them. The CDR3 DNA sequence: TGTGCCAGCAGCGTAGCCAGGGGCGATGGCTACACCTTC. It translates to CASSVARGDGYTF.

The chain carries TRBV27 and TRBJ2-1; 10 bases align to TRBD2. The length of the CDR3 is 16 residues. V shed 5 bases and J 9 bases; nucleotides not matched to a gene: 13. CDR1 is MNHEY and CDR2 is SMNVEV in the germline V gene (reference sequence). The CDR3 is CASSQTPQRGGFEQFF. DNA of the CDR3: TGTGCCAGCAGTCAGACCCCCCAGCGGGGGGGCTTTGAGCAGTTCTTC.

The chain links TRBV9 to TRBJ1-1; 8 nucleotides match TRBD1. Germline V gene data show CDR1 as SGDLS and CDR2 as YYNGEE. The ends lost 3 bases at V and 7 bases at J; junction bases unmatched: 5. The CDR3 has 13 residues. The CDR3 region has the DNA TGTGCCAGCAGCGCGCAACAGGGGGGTGAAGCTTTCTTT. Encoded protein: CASSAQQGGEAFF.